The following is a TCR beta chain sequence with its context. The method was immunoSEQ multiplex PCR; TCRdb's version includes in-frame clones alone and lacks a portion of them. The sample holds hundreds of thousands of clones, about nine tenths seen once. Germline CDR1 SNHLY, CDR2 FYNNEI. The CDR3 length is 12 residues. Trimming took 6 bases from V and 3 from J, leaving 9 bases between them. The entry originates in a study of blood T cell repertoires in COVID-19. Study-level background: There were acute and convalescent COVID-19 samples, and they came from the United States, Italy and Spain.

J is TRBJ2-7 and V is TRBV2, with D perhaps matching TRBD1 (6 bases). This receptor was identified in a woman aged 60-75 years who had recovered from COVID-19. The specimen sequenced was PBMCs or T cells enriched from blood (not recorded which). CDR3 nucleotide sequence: TGTGCCAGCAGACAGGGAAACTACGAGCAGTACTTC. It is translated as CASRQGNYEQYF.